Here is one T cell receptor beta chain with its context. The data were taken from a study of cytomegalovirus exposure and HLA in healthy donors. The V and J ends lost 5 bases and 0 bases respectively, with 20 bases between them. This CDR3 is built from 18 residues. Germline V lookup: CDR1 SEHNR, CDR2 FQNEAQ (reference sequence). Amplification used 60 Vbeta primers and 13 Jbeta primers. Profiling relied on immunoSEQ multiplex PCR, and the TCRdb table lists in-frame clones only, not all of them. The table shows about 140,000 clones, with 73% occurring only once. Sample: PBMCs. The TCR was taken from a human donor in good health. V and J are TRBV7-9 and TRBJ2-1, with a weak D call TRBD2 (6 bases). CDR3 amino acids: CASSTPTSLAYSYNEQFF. CDR3 DNA: TGTGCCAGCAGCACCCCCACTAGCCTAGCATACTCCTACAATGAGCAGTTCTTC.